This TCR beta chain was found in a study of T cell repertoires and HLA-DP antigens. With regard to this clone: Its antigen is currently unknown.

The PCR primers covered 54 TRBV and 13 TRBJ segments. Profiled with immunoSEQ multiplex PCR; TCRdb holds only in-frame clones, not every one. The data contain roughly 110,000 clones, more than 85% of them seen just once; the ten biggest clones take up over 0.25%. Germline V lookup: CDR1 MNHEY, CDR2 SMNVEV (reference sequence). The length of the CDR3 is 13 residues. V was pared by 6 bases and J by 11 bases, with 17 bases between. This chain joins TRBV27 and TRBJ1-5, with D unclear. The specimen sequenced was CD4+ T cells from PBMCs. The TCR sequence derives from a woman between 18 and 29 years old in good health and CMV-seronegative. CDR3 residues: CASREASRGAQHF. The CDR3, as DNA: TGTGCCAGCAGGGAGGCATCACGAGGAGCCCAGCATTTT.